The next 28 T cell receptor beta chains were all read from a single sample in a study of T cells in Graves' hyperthyroidism and ophthalmopathy. The CDR3 regions of TCR beta were amplified from RNA transcripts. The TCR CDR3 first-round RT-PCR relied on the HTBI primer set. MiXCR was run by TCRdb on the multiplex PCR reads, yielding one entry per CDR3 protein. Here the sample spans some 300,000 distinct CDR3 sequences, less than 20% being singletons. Source material: blood. The receptor source for this set is a man between 45 and 60 years old with Graves' ophthalmopathy.

This clonotype was counted between two and nine times. The V call is TRBV10-3, the J call TRBJ2-5, with 8 bases aligning to TRBD2. The V gene's germline CDR1 is ENHRY and CDR2 SYGVKD. The V and J ends lost 0 bases and 2 bases, in that order; junction bases with no gene match: 8. The CDR3 runs to 17 residues. Here the CDR3 DNA reads TGTGCCATCAGTGAGTCGACGGCGGGAGGCCGGCAAGAGACCCAGTACTTC. This translates into CAISESTAGGRQETQYF.

The chain has TRBV27 and TRBJ2-7; tentatively, D is TRBD2 (6 bases). The CDR3 is 14 amino acids. The V gene lost 7 bases and the J gene lost 7 bases, with 20 bases spanning the gap. Germline V gives CDR1 MNHEY, CDR2 SMNVEV (reference sequence). The chain's CDR3 is CASTQSGEGREQYF. The CDR3 nucleotides are TGTGCCAGCACCCAATCGGGGGAAGGGCGAGAGCAGTACTTC.

J is TRBJ2-1 and V is TRBV3-1; TRBD1 agrees at 8 bases. J lost 8 bases, V lost 2 bases, and 8 bases had no gene match. Germline CDR1 and CDR2: LGHDT and YNNKEL (reference sequence). The CDR3 totals 15 residues. CDR3 loop: CASSQSSGGRYEQFF. Written as DNA, the CDR3 is TGTGCCAGCAGCCAAAGTTCAGGGGGCAGGTATGAGCAGTTCTTC.

At least ten counts were recorded for this clonotype. This chain connects TRBV2 to TRBJ1-3; D is undetermined. This CDR3 comprises 12 residues. Looked up from germline, CDR1 is SNHLY and CDR2 is FYNNEI. Trimming stripped 6 bases from V and 1 base from J, with 4 bases between. CDR3 coding DNA: TGTGCCAGCAGAAGATCTGGAAACACCATATATTTT. It codes for CASRRSGNTIYF.

The gene calls are TRBV7-9 and TRBJ2-1; TRBD2 is a possible D gene (6 bases). Germline CDR1 reads SEHNR; CDR2 reads FQNEAQ (reference sequence). The CDR3 has 16 amino acids. V was shortened by 6 bases and J by 0 bases, with 15 bases between the two germline ends. The CDR3: CASRPTGLSSYNEQFF. DNA of the CDR3: TGTGCCAGCAGACCCACGGGACTCAGCTCCTACAATGAGCAGTTCTTC.

The gene calls are TRBV5-1 and TRBJ2-1; D possibly corresponds to TRBD2 (5 bases). V was clipped by 1 base and J by 5 bases, with 13 bases between them. Germline CDR1 reads SGHRS; CDR2 reads YFSETQ. CDR3 length equals 15 residues. In DNA form, the CDR3 reads TGCGCCAGCAGCTTGAGCCTAGCTGATCACAATGAGCAGTTCTTC. It translates to CASSLSLADHNEQFF.

The sample holds many counts of this clonotype. The V gene is TRBV30, the J gene TRBJ2-2; no clear D. CDR1 and CDR2 (germline): GTSNPN, SVGIG (reference sequence). The CDR3 spans 12 residues. The germline V and J ends were trimmed by 4 bases and 6 bases, with 9 bases remaining between them. The CDR3 DNA sequence: TGTGCCTGGACCTGGGCTGCCGGGGAGCTGTTTTTT. The encoded protein is CAWTWAAGELFF.

This clonotype was observed a handful of times. The chain carries TRBV6-1 and TRBJ1-2; D possibly corresponds to TRBD1 (6 bases). Germline CDR1 is MNHNS and CDR2 is SASEGT. The CDR3 spans 14 residues. Deletions cut 2 bases from V and 8 bases from J, with 15 bases between. CDR3 DNA sequence: TGTGCCAGCAGTGAACTTTGGGGGGCACAAGGCTACACCTTC. Its translation is CASSELWGAQGYTF.

This clonotype has a count of ten or more. The rearrangement uses TRBV10-3 and TRBJ2-1, with D perhaps matching TRBD2 (6 bases). This CDR3 is built from 15 residues. Germline CDR1 is ENHRY and CDR2 is SYGVKD. The V gene lost 0 bases and the J gene lost 6 bases, with 12 bases spanning the gap. The CDR3 here is CAISESGGGVNEQFF. CDR3 coding DNA: TGTGCCATCAGTGAGTCGGGAGGCGGGGTCAATGAGCAGTTCTTC.

The table lists this clonotype with many counts. The chain has TRBV5-1 and TRBJ2-3, with 8 bases that match TRBD1. Trimming at V came to 4 bases and at J to 5 bases, leaving 9 bases not matched to a gene. The CDR3 runs 15 residues. Per the germline V gene, CDR1 is SGHRS and CDR2 is YFSETQ. The CDR3 here is CASSSTGGSEDTQYF. As DNA, the CDR3 is TGCGCCAGCAGCAGTACAGGGGGAAGTGAAGATACGCAGTATTTT. Combining the CDR3 with reference TRBV5-1 and TRBJ2-3 gives the whole variable domain KAGVTQTPRYLIKTRGQQVTLSCSPISGHRSVSWYQQTPGQGLQFLFEYFSETQRNKGNFPGRFSGRQFSNSRSEMNVSTLELGDSALYLCASSSTGGSEDTQYFGPGTRLTVL.

This chain connects TRBV20-1 to TRBJ2-7; weak D call: TRBD1 (6 bases). The germline gives CDR1 DFQATT, CDR2 SNEGSKA (reference sequence). The CDR3 covers 14 residues. For the CDR3, the DNA is TGCAGCCACTATATCGCCCAACAGGGTTACGAGCAGTACTTC. The encoded protein is CSHYIAQQGYEQYF.

This clonotype was observed a handful of times. The chain combines TRBV6-2 or TRBV6-3 with TRBJ2-7; weak D call: TRBD2 (6 bases). The germline V and J ends were trimmed by 6 bases and 2 bases, with 17 bases remaining between them. CDR3 length equals 15 residues. Germline V gene sequence: CDR1 MNHEY, CDR2 SVGEGT. The CDR3 sequence is CASSQPGEAPYEQYF. In DNA form, the CDR3 reads TGTGCCAGCAGCCAGCCGGGGGAAGCCCCCTACGAGCAGTACTTC.

CDR3 sequence: CASSKGQLNTEAFF. The CDR3 DNA follows: TGTGCCAGCTCAAAGGGACAGCTGAACACTGAAGCTTTCTTT. The rearrangement joins TRBV18 to TRBJ1-1; 7 nucleotides match TRBD1. The CDR3 consists of 14 residues. After removal of 5 bases from V and 0 bases from J, the junction contained 3 bases not matched to a gene. In germline, CDR1 is KGHSH, CDR2 LQKENI.

This clonotype has just a few counts. The chain links TRBV5-1 to TRBJ2-3; 7 bases align to TRBD1. CDR1 and CDR2 from the germline V gene are SGHRS and YFSETQ. The CDR3 is 15 amino acids. The ends lost 2 bases at V and 2 bases at J; junction bases unmatched: 5. The CDR3 is CASSLTGATTDTQYF. CDR3 coding DNA: TGCGCCAGCAGCTTAACAGGGGCGACCACAGATACGCAGTATTTT.

This clonotype showed up many times. CDR3 in amino acids: CSARWGRAAYNEQFF. As DNA, the CDR3 is TGCAGTGCTAGATGGGGGCGCGCTGCCTACAATGAGCAGTTCTTC. This sequence joins TRBV20-1 and TRBJ2-1; perhaps TRBD1 as D (6 bases). Trimming cost V 2 bases and J 2 bases, with 13 bases left between them. Germline V gene lookup returns CDR1 DFQATT and CDR2 SNEGSKA (reference sequence). The CDR3 is 15 amino acids.

This clonotype has at least ten counts. The gene calls are TRBV28 and TRBJ2-5; 10 bases align to TRBD1. The trim removed 3 bases at V and 5 bases at J, leaving 9 bases unmatched. This CDR3 has 16 residues. CDR1 is MDHEN and CDR2 is SYDVKM in the germline V gene. The CDR3 reads CASSFIETGGEETQYF. The CDR3 DNA is TGTGCCAGCAGTTTTATTGAGACAGGGGGCGAGGAGACCCAGTACTTC.

Only a few counts were recorded for this clonotype. This chain links TRBV24-1 with TRBJ2-2; possibly TRBD1 for D (6 bases). V dropped 0 bases and J dropped 3 bases, with 10 bases sitting between them. CDR1 is KGHDR, CDR2 SFDVKD, per germline. This CDR3 region has 16 residues. The CDR3 spells CATSDLFAGDTGELFF. The CDR3 DNA reads TGTGCCACCAGTGATTTGTTCGCAGGGGACACCGGGGAGCTGTTTTTT.

This clonotype was detected many times. V is TRBV10-1 and J is TRBJ1-1, with 10 bases aligning to TRBD1. Losses at the gene ends were 5 bases for V and 0 bases for J; bases not matched to a gene: 3. This CDR3 is 15 amino acids long. In germline, CDR1 is WNHNN, CDR2 SYGVQD (reference sequence). The CDR3 reads CASSTGTGVNTEAFF. The CDR3 bases are TGCGCCAGCAGTACCGGGACAGGGGTGAACACTGAAGCTTTCTTT.

This clonotype appeared many times. V is TRBV3-1 and J is TRBJ1-1; perhaps TRBD1 as D (5 bases). Germline CDR1 is LGHDT and CDR2 is YNNKEL (reference sequence). The CDR3 runs to 14 residues. V dropped 5 bases and J dropped 2 bases, with 12 bases sitting between them. This CDR3 reads CASSSRGLNTEAFF. For the CDR3, the DNA is TGTGCCAGCAGCTCGAGGGGCCTAAACACTGAAGCTTTCTTT.

This clonotype showed up just a few times. The gene calls are TRBV20-1 and TRBJ1-1, with TRBD1 as a possible D gene (5 bases). V was clipped by 1 base and J by 4 bases, with 10 bases between them. Germline V CDR1 and CDR2: DFQATT, SNEGSKA (reference sequence). The CDR3 runs 13 residues. CDR3 amino acids: CSARVREGTEAFF. DNA of the CDR3: TGCAGTGCTAGAGTCAGGGAGGGCACTGAAGCTTTCTTT.

This clonotype appeared many times. The gene calls are TRBV5-6 and TRBJ1-6; TRBD1 might be the D (5 bases). Germline CDR1 reads SGHDT; CDR2 reads YYEEEE. Trimming stripped 3 bases from V and 9 bases from J, with 16 bases between. The CDR3 is 15 residues long. The CDR3 region has the DNA TGTGCCAGCAGCTACGACCGGGACGGAGGTTCACCCCTCCACTTT. It specifies CASSYDRDGGSPLHF.

This clonotype was seen more than once but under ten times. The V gene is TRBV9, the J gene TRBJ1-2; a weak D match, TRBD1 (5 bases). The CDR3 has 14 amino acids. CDR1 is SGDLS and CDR2 is YYNGEE in the germline V gene. V was clipped by 4 bases and J by 4 bases, with 14 bases between them. Here the CDR3 DNA reads TGTGCCAGCAGCCGACGGGACGGACTCTATGGCTACACCTTC. It yields the protein CASSRRDGLYGYTF.

This clonotype was counted between two and nine times. This chain joins TRBV29-1 and TRBJ1-4, with D unresolved. The V gene's germline CDR1 is SQVTM and CDR2 ANQGSEA. With 5 bases removed from V and 4 bases from J, the gap between germline ends came to 14 bases. CDR3 length: 14 amino acids. Written as DNA, the CDR3 is TGCAGCGTTACCTTATTTGGCTTTAATGAAAAACTGTTTTTT. Protein: CSVTLFGFNEKLFF.

Concerning this clonotype: Relative to the germline gene, one junction end is altered; a read error may explain this. The V and J genes are TRBV12-3 or TRBV12-4 and TRBJ2-3; 9 bases are a match to TRBD1. This CDR3 spans 13 amino acids. DNA for the CDR3: TGTACCAGCAGGACAGGGGTGGCAGATACGCAGTATTTT. Its translation: CTSRTGVADTQYF.

This clonotype has ten or more counts. Here the CDR3 reads CASSLASGPRGYGYTF. The DNA of the CDR3 is TGTGCCAGCAGCTTAGCCTCGGGACCGCGAGGATATGGCTACACCTTC. This chain links TRBV11-1 with TRBJ1-2; a weak D match, TRBD1 (5 bases). The CDR3 sequence is 16 residues long. The germline V gene has CDR1 SGHAT and CDR2 FQDESV (reference sequence). V gave up 0 bases and J gave up 5 bases, with 16 bases separating them.

The chain uses TRBV19 and TRBJ2-3, with TRBD1 matching over 7 bases. Germline values: CDR1 LNHDA, CDR2 SQIVND (reference sequence). J was trimmed by 4 bases and V by 3 bases; bases with no gene match: 13. This CDR3 contains 17 residues. As DNA, the CDR3 is TGTGCCAGTAGTATGTCTCGGCAGGGGGTGATCGCAGATACGCAGTATTTT. This gives the protein CASSMSRQGVIADTQYF.

On this clonotype itself: The junction shows a germline mismatch at one end, possibly a read error. The chain uses TRBV24-1 and TRBJ2-3, with 10 bases that match TRBD2. Germline lookup yields CDR1 KGHDR and CDR2 SFDVKD. The CDR3 totals 14 residues. DNA of the CDR3: TGTGGCACCAGCGCTCTAGCGGGAGTTGATACGCAGTATTTT. Translating it yields CGTSALAGVDTQYF.

This clonotype came up a few times. The J gene is TRBJ2-5, the V gene TRBV24-1; TRBD1 aligns across 9 bases. V shed 9 bases and J 6 bases; nucleotides not matched to a gene: 7. Germline lookup yields CDR1 KGHDR and CDR2 SFDVKD. This CDR3 is built from 13 residues. The CDR3 spells CATSGQGRQTQYF. DNA of the CDR3: TGTGCCACCTCGGGACAGGGTAGGCAGACCCAGTACTTC.